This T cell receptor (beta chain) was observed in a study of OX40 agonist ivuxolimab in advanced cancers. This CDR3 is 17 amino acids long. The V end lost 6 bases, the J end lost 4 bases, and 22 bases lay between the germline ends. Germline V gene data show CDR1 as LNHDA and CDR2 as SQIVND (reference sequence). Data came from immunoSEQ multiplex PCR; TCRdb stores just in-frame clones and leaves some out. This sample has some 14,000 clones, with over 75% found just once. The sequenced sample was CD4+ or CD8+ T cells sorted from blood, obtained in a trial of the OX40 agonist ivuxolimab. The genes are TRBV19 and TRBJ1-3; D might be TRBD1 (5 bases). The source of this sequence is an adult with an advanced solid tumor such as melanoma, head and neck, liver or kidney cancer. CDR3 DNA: TGTGCCAGTAGGAACGACCCATCAGGGATCTCAGGAAACACCATATATTTT. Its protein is CASRNDPSGISGNTIYF.